The clone carrying this T cell receptor (beta chain) came up many times. Its target is unknown. The sample originates from a study of CD8+CD57+ T cells in acquired aplastic anemia. As for the study in general: The mean DNA yield obtained from sorted CD4+ and CD8+ cells came to 3 to 3.5 ug.

Points from the study as a whole: Patients did not significantly differ from controls in CD8+ Simpson's diversity. Found in both controls and patients were approximately 31 CD8+ CDR3 sequences.

Germline V gene data show CDR1 as MNHEY and CDR2 as SMNVEV (reference sequence). V lost 5 bases and J lost 1, with 9 bases in between. This CDR3 is 14 amino acids long. Genomic DNA, the template, was used for profiling of the TCR beta VDJ and CDR3. One entry per CDR3 protein results from TCRdb running MiXCR on the reads. The sample yields 250,000 to 300,000 distinct CDR3 sequences, 45% to 70% seen once. Sequenced: sorted CD4+, CD8+, or CD8+CD57+ T cells (not recorded which) from PBMCs. The chain employs TRBV27 and TRBJ1-5, with a tentative D call TRBD1 (6 bases). The source of this sequence is a human donor with severe aplastic anemia or a healthy control (not recorded which). CDR3 coding DNA: TGTGCCAGCAGTGGACAGTACAGCAATCAGCCCCAGCATTTT. Translated, it gives CASSGQYSNQPQHF.